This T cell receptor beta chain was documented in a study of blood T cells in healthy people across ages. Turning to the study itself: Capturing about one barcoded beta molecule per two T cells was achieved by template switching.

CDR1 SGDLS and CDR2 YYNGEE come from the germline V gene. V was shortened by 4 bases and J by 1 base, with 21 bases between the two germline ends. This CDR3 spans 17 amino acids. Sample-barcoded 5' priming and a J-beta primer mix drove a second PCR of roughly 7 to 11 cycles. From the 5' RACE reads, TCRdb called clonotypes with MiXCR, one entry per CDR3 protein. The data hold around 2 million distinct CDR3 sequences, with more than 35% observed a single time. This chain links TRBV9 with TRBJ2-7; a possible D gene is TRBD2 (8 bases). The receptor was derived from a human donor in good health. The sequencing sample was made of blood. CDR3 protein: CASSPQRGGTASYEQYF. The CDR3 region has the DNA TGTGCCAGCAGCCCTCAACGGGGGGGGACAGCGTCCTACGAGCAGTACTTC.